Listed below are T cell receptor beta chains from one sample, sequenced in a study of OX40 agonist ivuxolimab in advanced cancers. The table came from immunoSEQ multiplex PCR; TCRdb's copy has only in-frame clones and leaves some out. Of about 79,000 clones in the sample, 88% were seen once. The material sequenced was CD4+ or CD8+ T cells sorted from blood, taken in a trial of the OX40 agonist ivuxolimab. These TCRs come from an adult with an advanced solid tumor such as melanoma, head and neck, liver or kidney cancer. CDR3s include the opening cysteine and the closing phenylalanine or tryptophan. The D gene is left open where the match is weak. A row's size may be missing; if present it is once, few, many or a size class.

abundance	d_gene	j_gene	v_gene	CDR3nt	CDR3aa
-	-	TRBJ1-1	TRBV5-1	TGCGCCAGCAGCTGGATAGATCCAGGGACTGAAGCTTTCTTT	CASSWIDPGTEAFF
-	TRBD2	TRBJ2-3	TRBV30	TGTGCCTGGAGGCGGGAGGGGGATACGCAGTATTTT	CAWRREGDTQYF
-	-	TRBJ2-7	TRBV6-5	TGTGCCAGCAGTTACGTATTGAGGGAGCAGTACTTC	CASSYVLREQYF
once	-	TRBJ2-2	TRBV5-1	TGCGCCAGCAGCTTTAGGGAAGCGGGCCCCGGACAGAGCGGGGAGCTGTTTTTT	CASSFREAGPGQSGELFF
-	-	TRBJ1-1	TRBV5-1	TGCGCCAGCAGCTTGTTCCAGCCATTGAACACTGAAGCTTTCTTT	CASSLFQPLNTEAFF
-	TRBD1	TRBJ1-3	TRBV19	TGTGCCAGTAGTCTCCGGACAGGTTCCGACTCTGGAAACACCATATATTTT	CASSLRTGSDSGNTIYF
once	-	TRBJ1-6	TRBV10-3	TGTGCCATCTCTGGGACACCTAATATGGATTCACCCCTCCACTTT	CAISGTPNMDSPLHF
-	TRBD1	TRBJ2-7	TRBV10-3	TGTGCCATCAGTGAGGGACAGGGCTACGAGCAGTACTTC	CAISEGQGYEQYF
-	TRBD2	TRBJ2-1	TRBV9	TGTGCCAGCAGCCGACTAGCGGGAGGGGCGCCCCTCTCCTACAATGAGCAGTTCTTC	CASSRLAGGAPLSYNEQFF
once	-	TRBJ2-5	TRBV11-2	TGTGCCAGCAGCTTTAGAGCGGAGGGGGCGCCGTACCAAGAGACCCAGTACTTC	CASSFRAEGAPYQETQYF
-	-	TRBJ1-5	TRBV19	TGTGCCAGTACCAAGAGCTGGAATCAGCCCCAGCATTTT	CASTKSWNQPQHF
-	-	TRBJ1-3	TRBV5-6	TGTGCCAGCAGCTTGGATCGCTCTGGAAACACCATATATTTT	CASSLDRSGNTIYF
-	-	TRBJ1-1	TRBV18	TGTGCCAGCTCACCACAGGGAGCAAACACTGAAGCTTTCTTT	CASSPQGANTEAFF
once	-	TRBJ1-2	TRBV9	TGTGCCAGCAGCGTAGCCGGCCAGCACAACTATGGCTACACCTTC	CASSVAGQHNYGYTF
once	TRBD2	TRBJ2-1	TRBV6-1	TGTGCCAGCAGTGGGCGGGGGAAACAATACTACAATGAGCAGTTCTTC	CASSGRGKQYYNEQFF
-	TRBD1	TRBJ2-7	TRBV5-1	TGCGCCAGCAGCTTCGAGACAGGGGGCCGTAGCGAGCAGTACTTC	CASSFETGGRSEQYF
-	-	TRBJ1-1	TRBV2	TGTGCCAGCCCTAAACAGACTTTCTTT	CASPKQTFF
-	TRBD1	TRBJ2-4	TRBV27	TGTGCCAGCAGCGACGGACAGGGGGCCGGAAACATTCAGTACTTC	CASSDGQGAGNIQYF
-	TRBD1	TRBJ1-4	TRBV5-1	TGCGCCAGCAGCTTGGGGCAGGGGGAAGTTGCAACTAATGAAAAACTGTTTTTT	CASSLGQGEVATNEKLFF
-	-	TRBJ2-1	TRBV11-1	TGTGCCAGCAGCTTAGCCGGGCAGAACTCCTACAATGAGCAGTTCTTC	CASSLAGQNSYNEQFF
-	TRBD2	TRBJ2-5	TRBV6-5	TGTGCCAGCAGTTACTCTTCTAGCGGGAGGGAGACCCAGTACTTC	CASSYSSSGRETQYF
-	-	TRBJ1-2	TRBV29-1	TGCAGCGTTGAAAGCCGCCTCTATGGCTACACCTTC	CSVESRLYGYTF
-	-	TRBJ2-1	TRBV25-1	TGTGCCAGCACCGCCTCGGGGTACAATGAGCAGTTCTTC	CASTASGYNEQFF
-	TRBD2	TRBJ2-4	TRBV5-4	TGTGCCAGCAGCTTGGGACGGGAGGGGGGAAACATTCAGTACTTC	CASSLGREGGNIQYF
-	TRBD2	TRBJ2-7	TRBV5-1	TGCGCCAGCAGCCCGGGACTAGCTTACTACGAGCAGTACTTC	CASSPGLAYYEQYF
-	-	TRBJ2-5	TRBV5-1	TGCGCCAGCAGCTTAGTCGGGATCCAAGAGACCCAGTACTTC	CASSLVGIQETQYF
few	-	TRBJ1-1	TRBV18	TGTGCCAGCTCACCACCAACCTCCCGAGAAGCTTTCTTT	CASSPPTSREAFF
-	-	TRBJ1-2	TRBV28	TGTGCCAGCAGAGTCATCGGGCAGGCAAGCTATGGCTACACCTTC	CASRVIGQASYGYTF
-	TRBD2	TRBJ2-3	TRBV11-2	TGTGCCAGCAGCTTAGGCACTAGCGGTTACACAGATACGCAGTATTTT	CASSLGTSGYTDTQYF
-	-	TRBJ1-4	TRBV2	TGTGCCAGCAGCAACCAGGGGAGTAATGAAAAACTGTTTTTT	CASSNQGSNEKLFF
-	-	TRBJ1-2	TRBV20-1	TGCAGTGCTCGTACGGACAGCGGCCGAGCCTTC	CSARTDSGRAF
-	-	TRBJ2-7	TRBV6-6	TGTGCCAGCAGTTACTCGATGCCCAGCTCCTACGAGCAGTACTTC	CASSYSMPSSYEQYF
-	TRBD2	TRBJ2-5	TRBV5-1	TGCGCCAGCAGCCCAGCGGGAGGGTTGGAGACCCAGTACTTC	CASSPAGGLETQYF
-	TRBD1	TRBJ2-1	TRBV19	TGTGCCAGTAGTATCATGACAGGGGGAGGTGAGCAGTTCTTC	CASSIMTGGGEQFF
-	TRBD1	TRBJ1-5	TRBV6-1	TGTGCCAGCAGTGGACAGGGGCCAAGCAATCAGCCCCAGCATTTT	CASSGQGPSNQPQHF
-	-	TRBJ1-1	TRBV6-6	TGTGCCAGCACTCGCGAACCCCCTGGGAGCACTGAAGCTTTCTTT	CASTREPPGSTEAFF
-	-	TRBJ1-1	TRBV6-5	TGTGCCAGCAGTTCCGAGCATATGAACACTGAAGCTTTCTTT	CASSSEHMNTEAFF
-	-	TRBJ2-5	TRBV7-2	TGTGCCAGCAGCTTACCGGACCCCCCTAGGGAGACCCAGTACTTC	CASSLPDPPRETQYF